Listed below are T cell receptor beta chains from one sample, sequenced in a study of regulatory T cells in long-lasting Graves disease. TCRdb re-called the multiplex PCR reads with MiXCR, one entry per CDR3 protein. The sample includes 250,000 or so distinct CDR3 sequences, around 21% of them seen just once. The source material was peripheral blood mononuclear cells (PBMCs), sampled at new diagnosis, from a patient treated with antithyroid drugs. Every receptor here comes from a female donor with Graves disease. Each CDR3 is given with its conserved first and last residue.

V gene: TRBV5-1
CDR3 protein: CASSLDTGSGGYTF

V gene: TRBV12-3/TRBV12-4
CDR3 protein: CASNTGTGFYEQYF

V gene: TRBV20-1
CDR3 protein: CSARGLAGVQQYF

V gene: TRBV7-2
CDR3 protein: CASSLSPGAFEETQYF

V gene: TRBV6-2/TRBV6-3
CDR3 protein: CASSYSVSLRRTQYF

V gene: TRBV6-4
CDR3 protein: CASSEGLSTEAFF

V gene: TRBV3-1
CDR3 protein: CASSQGASGANVLTF

V gene: TRBV27
CDR3 protein: CASSLKSVNYGYTF

V gene: TRBV5-1
CDR3 protein: CASSFPLGRTGGSDGYTF

V gene: TRBV27
CDR3 protein: CASSQGPNLLYEQYF